This TCR beta chain was captured in a study of blood T cell repertoires in COVID-19. The germline CDR1 and CDR2 sequences are SEHNR and FQNEAQ (reference sequence). V was shortened by 1 base and J by 3 bases, with 6 bases between the two germline ends. The CDR3 loop spans 13 amino acids. The protocol was immunoSEQ multiplex PCR, while the TCRdb copy is restricted to in-frame clones and leaves out a portion. The repertoire includes 70,000 to 95,000 clones, just over 85% of them detected once, and around 5% sits in the top ten. This chain joins TRBV7-9 and TRBJ2-5; maybe TRBD1 (5 bases). The receptor was derived from a woman of 80 years or more with acute or convalescent COVID-19. The material sequenced was peripheral blood. In nucleotides, the CDR3 is TGTGCCAGCAGCTTAGTGACAGAAGAGACCCAGTACTTC. Translation: CASSLVTEETQYF.